This T cell receptor beta chain was profiled in a study of somatic mutations in cytotoxic T cells in rheumatoid arthritis. About the research overall: Collection of patient blood (30 ml EDTA) took place right after diagnosis, before any treatment. Purity of nearly 100% was reached when some V beta antibody-stained T-cell populations were flow-sorted, including V beta1+ cells sequenced for TCRB.

Measured with immunoSEQ multiplex PCR; TCRdb has only the in-frame clones, and not every one. The sample lists about 30,000 clones; 82% were seen once. On this clone: The antigen is not known.

Study-wide results and limits: There was no significant difference in CD8+ T-cell clonality between rheumatoid arthritis patients and age-matched healthy controls.

Germline V gives CDR1 SGHDN, CDR2 FVKESK. This CDR3 comprises 15 residues. Trimming left V 3 bases short and J 1 base short, with 12 bases between. Input material: CD8+ T cells sorted from blood. The clonotype comes from an adult with rheumatoid arthritis. The chain joins TRBV14 to TRBJ1-1, with a tentative D call TRBD1 (5 bases). CDR3 in amino acids: CASSHPGHKNTEAFF. The CDR3 DNA follows: TGTGCCAGCAGCCACCCCGGACATAAGAACACTGAAGCTTTCTTT.